These T cell receptor beta chains were read from a single sample in a study of T cell responses to AZD1222 COVID-19 vaccine. Sequencing used immunoSEQ multiplex PCR; TCRdb keeps in-frame clones, though not all of them. The table includes about 92,000 clones, just over 90% detected once. The sequenced sample was peripheral blood, obtained on day 0 of AZD1222 vaccination. Receptors originate from an adult in good health. The CDR3 runs from the conserved cysteine through the conserved F or W. A D gene is named only where the DNA matches it firmly. Not all rows give a size; the values are once, few, many and, for expanded clones, a class.

v_gene: TRBV2; abundance: .; d_gene: .; len: 12; j_gene: TRBJ2-7; CDR3nt: TGTGCCAGCAGGCCGGAAACCTACGAGCAGTACTTC; CDR3aa: CASRPETYEQYF
v_gene: TRBV9; abundance: .; d_gene: TRBD2; len: 16; j_gene: TRBJ2-3; CDR3nt: TGTGCCAGCAGTACCATGACTAGCGGGGTCACAGATACGCAGTATTTT; CDR3aa: CASSTMTSGVTDTQYF
v_gene: TRBV28; abundance: .; d_gene: TRBD1; len: 14; j_gene: TRBJ1-1; CDR3nt: TGTGCCAGCACCTCCGGGACAGCGCAAACTGAAGCTTTCTTT; CDR3aa: CASTSGTAQTEAFF
v_gene: TRBV28; abundance: .; d_gene: .; len: 14; j_gene: TRBJ1-1; CDR3nt: TGTGCCAGCAGCCCTATTAATCTCATCACTGAAGCTTTCTTT; CDR3aa: CASSPINLITEAFF
v_gene: TRBV3-1/TRBV3-2; abundance: .; d_gene: TRBD2; len: 19; j_gene: TRBJ2-2; CDR3nt: TGTGCCAGCAGCTTGCGACTAGCGGGGGGGCCTTTGGGGACCGGGGAGCTGTTTTTT; CDR3aa: CASSLRLAGGPLGTGELFF
v_gene: TRBV4-2; abundance: .; d_gene: .; len: 15; j_gene: TRBJ2-7; CDR3nt: TGTGCCAGCAGCCAAGGCGGTCAAGAGTATTACGAGCAGTACTTC; CDR3aa: CASSQGGQEYYEQYF
v_gene: TRBV9; abundance: .; d_gene: .; len: 15; j_gene: TRBJ2-5; CDR3nt: TGTGCCAGCAGCGTAGCCTCGGGACCACTGGAGACCCAGTACTTC; CDR3aa: CASSVASGPLETQYF
v_gene: TRBV27; abundance: .; d_gene: TRBD1; len: 19; j_gene: TRBJ1-6; CDR3nt: TGTGCCAGCAGTCGAGACCGGACAGGCGACCACTTATATAATTCACCCCTCCACTTT; CDR3aa: CASSRDRTGDHLYNSPLHF
v_gene: TRBV2; abundance: .; d_gene: TRBD1; len: 13; j_gene: TRBJ2-4; CDR3nt: TGTGCCAGCAGCCGGGACAGGCAAAACATTCAGTACTTC; CDR3aa: CASSRDRQNIQYF
v_gene: TRBV6-6; abundance: .; d_gene: .; len: 12; j_gene: TRBJ2-3; CDR3nt: TGTGCCAGCACCCCATCAACAGATACGCAGTATTTT; CDR3aa: CASTPSTDTQYF
v_gene: TRBV3-1/TRBV3-2; abundance: once; d_gene: TRBD1; len: 15; j_gene: TRBJ1-2; CDR3nt: TGTGCCAGCAGCCAAGGACGGACAGGGGCGGAAGGCTACACCTTC; CDR3aa: CASSQGRTGAEGYTF
v_gene: TRBV7-9; abundance: .; d_gene: .; len: 15; j_gene: TRBJ1-2; CDR3nt: TGTGCCAGCAGCTCGGATCAGGGTTCCGCCTTTGGCTACACCTTC; CDR3aa: CASSSDQGSAFGYTF
v_gene: TRBV7-8; abundance: .; d_gene: TRBD2; len: 14; j_gene: TRBJ2-7; CDR3nt: TGTGCCAGCAAAGGACGGGAGGGAGCCTACGAGCAGTACTTC; CDR3aa: CASKGREGAYEQYF
v_gene: TRBV12-3/TRBV12-4; abundance: .; d_gene: TRBD1; len: 13; j_gene: TRBJ1-1; CDR3nt: TGTGCCAGCAGTTTAGACAGGGGACCTGAAGCTTTCTTT; CDR3aa: CASSLDRGPEAFF
v_gene: TRBV10-3; abundance: .; d_gene: TRBD1; len: 17; j_gene: TRBJ2-4; CDR3nt: TGTGCCACCGACCCGGGACAGGGGACAAGGGCCAAAAACATTCAGTACTTC; CDR3aa: CATDPGQGTRAKNIQYF
v_gene: TRBV11-3; abundance: .; d_gene: TRBD1; len: 18; j_gene: TRBJ2-1; CDR3nt: TGTGCCAGCAGCCTACATCACCCGGGACAGCACACCTACAATGAGCAGTTCTTC; CDR3aa: CASSLHHPGQHTYNEQFF
v_gene: TRBV9; abundance: .; d_gene: TRBD2; len: 17; j_gene: TRBJ2-5; CDR3nt: TGTGCCAGCAGCGTAGAAGGAGGTAGCGGGGGTGCAGAGACCCAGTACTTC; CDR3aa: CASSVEGGSGGAETQYF
v_gene: TRBV6-1; abundance: .; d_gene: TRBD1; len: 16; j_gene: TRBJ1-1; CDR3nt: TGTGCCAGCAGTGAACATTGGGGGACAGTTTACACTGAAGCTTTCTTT; CDR3aa: CASSEHWGTVYTEAFF
v_gene: TRBV7-8; abundance: once; d_gene: TRBD1; len: 14; j_gene: TRBJ1-3; CDR3nt: TGTGCCAGTAGACAGGGGAGAACTGGAAACACCATATATTTT; CDR3aa: CASRQGRTGNTIYF
v_gene: TRBV18; abundance: .; d_gene: TRBD2; len: 14; j_gene: TRBJ2-7; CDR3nt: TGTGCCAGCTCGCAATCACTAGCGGAGTACGAGCAGTACTTC; CDR3aa: CASSQSLAEYEQYF
v_gene: TRBV9; abundance: .; d_gene: .; len: 13; j_gene: TRBJ1-1; CDR3nt: TGTGCCAGCAGCGTAGGAGCGGGCACTGAAGCTTTCTTT; CDR3aa: CASSVGAGTEAFF
v_gene: TRBV19; abundance: .; d_gene: .; len: 14; j_gene: TRBJ2-7; CDR3nt: TGTGCCAGTAAGGTGGGCTCTGGAGATTACGAGCAGTACTTC; CDR3aa: CASKVGSGDYEQYF
v_gene: TRBV5-8; abundance: .; d_gene: .; len: 13; j_gene: TRBJ2-3; CDR3nt: TGTGCCAGCAGCAGTACAGATACAGATACGCAGTATTTT; CDR3aa: CASSSTDTDTQYF
v_gene: TRBV7-2; abundance: few; d_gene: .; len: 13; j_gene: TRBJ1-2; CDR3nt: TGTGCCAGCAGCTTAGCTGGTGGGCTTGGCTACACCTTC; CDR3aa: CASSLAGGLGYTF
v_gene: TRBV28; abundance: .; d_gene: .; len: 14; j_gene: TRBJ1-2; CDR3nt: TGTGCCAGCAGTTTATCCGCAAATAACTATGGCTACACCTTC; CDR3aa: CASSLSANNYGYTF
v_gene: TRBV7-9; abundance: .; d_gene: TRBD1; len: 12; j_gene: TRBJ1-4; CDR3nt: TGTGCCAGCAGCTTAGGACAGGGGGATCTGTTTTTT; CDR3aa: CASSLGQGDLFF